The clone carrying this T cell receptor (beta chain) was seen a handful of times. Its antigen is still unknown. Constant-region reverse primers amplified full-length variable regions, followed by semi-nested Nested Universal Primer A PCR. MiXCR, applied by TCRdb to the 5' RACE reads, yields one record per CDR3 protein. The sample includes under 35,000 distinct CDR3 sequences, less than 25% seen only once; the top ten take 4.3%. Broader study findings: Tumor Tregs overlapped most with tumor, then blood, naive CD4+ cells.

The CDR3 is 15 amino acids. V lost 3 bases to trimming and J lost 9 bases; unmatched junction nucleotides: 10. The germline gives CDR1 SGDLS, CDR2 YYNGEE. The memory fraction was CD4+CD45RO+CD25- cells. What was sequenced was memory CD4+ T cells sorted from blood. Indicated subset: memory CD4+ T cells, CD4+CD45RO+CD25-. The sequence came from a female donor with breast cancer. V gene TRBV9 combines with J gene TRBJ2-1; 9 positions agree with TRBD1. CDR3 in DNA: TGTGCCAGCAGCGCCACTCCCGGGACAGGGTTTGAGCAGTTCTTC. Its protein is CASSATPGTGFEQFF.